These T cell receptor beta chains were read from a single sample in a study of cytomegalovirus exposure and HLA in healthy donors. Sequencing was performed with immunoSEQ multiplex PCR; in TCRdb, only in-frame clones are kept and a portion is missing. The sample has around 150,000 clones; about 90% are singletons. The sequenced sample consisted of PBMCs. Receptors originate from a woman under 30 in good health and CMV-seropositive. The CDR3 runs from the conserved cysteine through the conserved F or W. Each record gives: D gene, clone size, J gene, V gene, CDR3 protein, CDR3 DNA. The D gene is left open where the match is weak. Clone size, where shown, is once, few, many, or a class for clones that have expanded.

>-|-|TRBJ2-6|TRBV5-8
CASSLTGSSSGANVLTF
TGTGCCAGCAGCTTGACAGGGTCCTCATCTGGGGCCAACGTCCTGACTTTC
>TRBD2|-|TRBJ2-1|TRBV5-6
CASLAGGPGEQFF
TGTGCCAGCCTAGCGGGGGGGCCAGGTGAGCAGTTCTTC
>-|-|TRBJ1-2|TRBV6-5
CASSYSTGNYGYTF
TGTGCCAGCAGTTACTCCACCGGGAACTATGGCTACACCTTC
>-|-|TRBJ1-2|TRBV7-2
CASSLAQGQGGYTF
TGTGCCAGCAGCTTAGCCCAGGGCCAGGGTGGCTACACCTTC
>TRBD1|few|TRBJ2-1|TRBV7-9
CASSIRTGAPYNEQFF
TGTGCCAGCAGCATTCGGACAGGGGCACCTTACAATGAGCAGTTCTTC
>TRBD2|-|TRBJ2-1|TRBV11-2
CASSLASGRDEQFF
TGTGCCAGCAGCTTGGCTAGCGGGAGGGATGAGCAGTTCTTC
>TRBD2|-|TRBJ2-7|TRBV30
CAWTKKRDSYEQYF
TGTGCCTGGACGAAGAAGCGGGACTCCTACGAGCAGTACTTC
>-|-|TRBJ2-3|TRBV18
CASSPKGAARLDTDTQYF
TGTGCCAGCTCACCAAAAGGGGCCGCGAGACTTGACACAGATACGCAGTATTTT
>-|-|TRBJ2-7|TRBV5-1
CASSWGLSPSYEQYF
TGCGCCAGCAGCTGGGGACTCTCACCCTCCTACGAGCAGTACTTC
>TRBD1|-|TRBJ2-1|TRBV6-1
CASIRQGSNNEQFF
TGTGCCAGCATCAGACAGGGATCGAACAATGAGCAGTTCTTC
>TRBD1|-|TRBJ1-1|TRBV19
CASSVTGGAYTEAFF
TGTGCCAGTAGTGTTACAGGGGGCGCGTACACTGAAGCTTTCTTT
>TRBD1|-|TRBJ1-2|TRBV28
CASRPEVADRTNGYTF
TGTGCCAGCAGACCCGAGGTGGCGGACAGGACCAACGGCTACACCTTC
>-|-|TRBJ2-2|TRBV11-3
CASSLFSGGTGELFF
TGTGCCAGCAGCTTATTTTCCGGGGGCACCGGGGAGCTGTTTTTT
>-|-|TRBJ2-1|TRBV4-1
CASSQRNSGGEQFF
TGCGCCAGCAGCCAAAGGAACAGCGGAGGTGAGCAGTTCTTC
>-|-|TRBJ2-7|TRBV27
CASSFLGRGYEQYF
TGTGCCAGCAGTTTTTTAGGCAGGGGCTACGAGCAGTACTTC
>TRBD1|-|TRBJ1-6|TRBV11-2
CASSSGLILTGNNSPLHF
TGTGCCAGCAGCTCCGGTCTGATACTGACAGGGAATAATTCACCCCTCCACTTT
>TRBD1|-|TRBJ2-7|TRBV5-1
CASSLVRTGGAYEQYF
TGCGCCAGCAGCTTGGTAAGGACAGGGGGCGCGTACGAGCAGTACTTC
>TRBD2|once|TRBJ2-1|TRBV15
CATSRGAPLAGGYNEQFF
TGTGCCACCAGCAGGGGCGCCCCCCTAGCGGGGGGCTACAATGAGCAGTTCTTC
>-|-|TRBJ1-5|TRBV18
CASSPLSRGGSNQPQHF
TGTGCCAGCTCACCACTTTCGAGGGGAGGGAGCAATCAGCCCCAGCATTTT
>-|-|TRBJ2-5|TRBV7-9
CASSLPDYPQETQYF
TGTGCCAGCAGCTTACCGGACTATCCCCAAGAGACCCAGTACTTC
>TRBD1|-|TRBJ2-1|TRBV29-1
CSVEWDRSYNEQFF
TGCAGCGTTGAATGGGACAGGTCCTACAATGAGCAGTTCTTC
>TRBD1|-|TRBJ1-2|TRBV6-5
CASSYSKGGEEAGYTF
TGTGCCAGCAGTTACTCGAAAGGGGGCGAGGAAGCTGGCTACACCTTC
>TRBD2|-|TRBJ2-5|TRBV4-3
CASSQEPASGRGEETQYF
TGCGCCAGCAGCCAGGAACCTGCTAGCGGGAGAGGAGAAGAGACCCAGTACTTC
>TRBD1|-|TRBJ1-1|TRBV6-1
CASNRGWNTEAFF
TGTGCCAGCAACAGGGGCTGGAACACTGAAGCTTTCTTT
>TRBD1|-|TRBJ2-5|TRBV10-3
CAISRTGSYQETQYF
TGTGCCATCAGTAGGACAGGGTCGTACCAAGAGACCCAGTACTTC
>TRBD2|-|TRBJ2-1|TRBV28
CASSPPRFSGSSYNEQFF
TGTGCCAGCAGTCCCCCTAGGTTCAGCGGGAGCTCCTACAATGAGCAGTTCTTC
>-|-|TRBJ1-2|TRBV5-1
CASTTGADYGYTF
TGCGCCAGCACGACAGGAGCTGACTATGGCTACACCTTC